The TCR beta chain described here comes from a study of circulating and synovial CD4+ cells in juvenile arthritis. Findings and caveats of the study: The pathogenic-like versus bulk T cell difference escaped Vbeta family analysis.

A word on this clone: Its specificity is not known. Within the sample, other DNA sequences also encode this same CDR3.

Here immunoSEQ multiplex PCR was the method, and the copy in TCRdb shows in-frame clones only, minus some. The sample has 32,000 or so clones, 90% to 95% seen once. The CDR3 extends over 13 amino acids. Germline loops: CDR1 SGHDN, CDR2 FVKESK. Trimming took 4 bases from V and 6 from J, leaving 7 bases between them. J is TRBJ1-6 and V is TRBV14; tentative D call: TRBD1 (5 bases). Sequencing was performed on CD4+ T cells from blood. The TCR sequence derives from a human donor with juvenile idiopathic arthritis. CDR3 sequence (DNA): TGTGCCAGCAGCCTGACAGCTAATTCACCCCTCCACTTT. Encoded protein: CASSLTANSPLHF.